This TCR beta chain was sequenced in a study of blood T cell repertoires in COVID-19 (dated by TCRdb to the early 2020s). Some background on the complete study: Samples covering the acute and convalescent phases of COVID-19 were provided by collaborators in the United States, Italy and Spain. The prospective study material was composed of cDNA or gDNA derived from T cells, B-cell-depleted T cells, or PBMCs. Subjects who had been exposed to COVID-19, were actively infected with it, or had recovered from it provided the deeply sampled blood TCRbeta repertoires that made up the dataset. A freely available public database, intended as a resource for researchers studying the immune response to SARS-CoV-2, is where the repertoires were released. Samples came from the ongoing ImmuneRACE study (first 160 participants) plus 1,254 subjects from 6 global collaborators. Nearly every sample came with metadata listing a de-identified subject ID, COVID-19 status, age in years and sex. HLA class I and class II types, where available, came from metadata supplied by the sample provider rather than from assay-based typing. The study at large found these results: The amount of clinical and demographic metadata varied by source and participant and was provided uncurated.

Deletion took 8 bases off V and 1 base off J, with a span of 14 bases between the germline ends. Reading the germline V gene gives CDR1 MRHNA and CDR2 SNTAGT. The cysteine opens and the phenylalanine closes a CDR3 of 14 amino acids. The only DNA kept is the CDR3, 42 bases in frame from the first base. Concerning this clone: The antigen it binds to is not known. Base quality data are lacking; no much larger clone is found one base away.

Another Seattle source contributed samples from volunteer blood donors who had recovered from COVID-19. Each collaborating institution followed its own protocols to collect whole blood in K2EDTA tubes. For TCRbeta analysis, collaborators shipped samples in one of three forms: frozen whole blood, isolated PBMCs, or DNA extracted from either of those sample types. TCRbeta CDR3 regions were amplified from genomic DNA by means of the immunoSEQ Assay, a bias-controlled multiplex PCR. The authors processed their data as follows. The number of nucleated cells in each sample was estimated from the amplification of reference gene primers within the assay. To quantify the absolute abundance of each unique TCRbeta CDR3 rearrangement, sequence reads were collapsed and filtered. For each sample, productive Simpson clonality was calculated as the square root of Simpson's diversity index over productive rearrangements. TCRdb's version of the immuneACCESS table is confined to in-frame rearrangements and falls short of the full clone set. An unresolved V gene accounts for under half of the shortfall where checked; the remainder is of unknown origin. For V, J and clone size, that table is used; D and trimming come from the DNA. The sample records 150,000 to 200,000 clones, over 75% of which are singletons. The ten most abundant clones make up approximately 1.1% of the sample.

The receptor was derived from a man aged 55 to 70 who had recovered from COVID-19. The rearranged chain carries TRBV6-4 and TRBJ1-1; a tentative D match to TRBD1 spans 5 bases. Material for sequencing was peripheral blood. The sequence in DNA is TGTGCCAGCGCCCCTGGTACAGGGAACACTGAAGCTTTCTTT. The translation is CASAPGTGNTEAFF.